This entry features one T cell receptor beta chain sequence. What it recognizes is unknown. This sample was included in a study of cytomegalovirus exposure and HLA in healthy donors. The data were produced by immunoSEQ multiplex PCR, yet TCRdb's version contains in-frame clones alone and is incomplete. The sample consists of roughly 150,000 clones, about four fifths of them appearing once. The study, taken as a whole, reports: It was reportedly the case that the classifier diagnosed cytomegalovirus status with high specificity and sensitivity. Rare TCR sequences predominated, though certain public TCRs were found in many donors.

The CDR3 consists of 15 residues. The ends were cut back, 1 base at V and 5 bases at J, with 14 bases in the middle. Germline V lookup: CDR1 SGHVS, CDR2 FNYEAQ. This clonotype was sampled from a man aged 25 to 40 in good health and CMV-seropositive. The chain combines TRBV7-6 with TRBJ2-5, with D possibly matching TRBD2 (5 bases). What was sequenced was PBMCs. DNA of the CDR3: TGTGCCAGCAGCTTAGGGCCAGAGGGTGGGGAGACCCAGTACTTC. Translation gives CASSLGPEGGETQYF.